This paragraph covers one T cell receptor beta chain sequence. Its antigen is as yet unknown. Likely a read error: the CDR3 ends without its conserved phenylalanine or tryptophan. The DNA is omitted, as the CDR3 cannot be located on it reliably, and the CDR3 follows TCRdb's listing. These data are taken from a study of tumor-infiltrating lymphocytes in primary liver carcinoma. Co-extraction of RNA and DNA was performed on about 19-30 mg of unsorted bulk tissue. At sampling, these chronic HBV carriers had received no treatment. The CDR3 length equals 16 residues, ends included. The germline CDR1 and CDR2 sequences are SGHAT and FQNNGV. Overall study findings and caveats: In tumor-adjacent and tumor-blood pairs, overlap was lower than in tumor region pairs.

A primer in the constant region served to generate TCR beta cDNA from approximately 450 ng of total RNA. For TCR beta, libraries were produced by three nested multiplex PCR rounds using slightly modified ARM-PCR. PCR rounds one and two used TRBV1-TRBV30 forward primers with a C-beta reverse primer for around 11 cycles each. TCRdb re-analysed the multiplex PCR reads in MiXCR, keeping a single row per CDR3 protein. The sample lists tens of thousands of distinct CDR3 sequences; 75% were seen once. The TCR was taken from a woman in her thirties with primary liver carcinoma and hepatitis B virus infection. Material: tumor-adjacent normal liver tissue. This chain uses TRBV11-2 with TRBJ2-5; the table names TRBD1, a call not compared with the DNA. CDR3 residues: CASSTRTGGAKETLCL.